These 11 T cell receptor beta chains were sequenced from one sample in a study of shared clonotypes between healthy human individuals (TCRdb year 2020). The library was produced with the immunoSEQ multiplex PCR assay. TCRdb took over this immuneACCESS table, retaining in-frame rearrangements with V and J assigned. Such tables are incomplete; in checked studies, under half of the missing clones stem from an unresolved V gene, and the remainder is unexplained. This sample holds 400,000 or so clones; roughly 96% were observed only once. Of the sample, approximately 0.32% is held by the ten largest clones. Source material: memory CD8+ T cells sorted from blood. The cell subset or site label for this specimen denotes: CD45RO+ cells pooled with CCR7-negative TemRA cells. The receptors were gathered from a man aged 30 to 39 in good health.

The chain combines TRBV6-5 with TRBJ2-7; possible D gene TRBD1, 6 bases. Trimming took off 2 bases at V and 3 bases at J, with 17 bases between the two ends. The germline gives CDR1 MNHEY, CDR2 SVGAGI. This CDR3 comprises 16 residues. This chain's CDR3 is CASSYTTGLPVYEQYF. CDR3 DNA sequence: TGTGCCAGCAGTTACACTACAGGGTTACCGGTCTACGAGCAGTACTTC.

A single count supports this clone. The chain combines TRBV28 with TRBJ1-2, with D possibly matching TRBD1 (5 bases). Between the trimmed V and J ends, which lost 7 bases and 3 bases, there was a span of 9 bases. This CDR3 contains 12 residues. Germline V gene lookup returns CDR1 MDHEN and CDR2 SYDVKM. The CDR3 loop reads CASIGGDYGYTF. The DNA for the CDR3 is TGTGCCAGCATTGGAGGGGACTATGGCTACACCTTC.

This chain connects TRBV6-1 to TRBJ2-7, with no clear D. The length of the CDR3 is 15 residues. Trimming removed 0 bases at V and 4 bases at J, with 13 bases between. Per the germline V gene, CDR1 is MNHNS and CDR2 is SASEGT. DNA for the CDR3: TGTGCCAGCAGTGAAGCACCGGGTTCAAAGTACGAGCAGTACTTC. Its protein is CASSEAPGSKYEQYF.

The chain uses TRBV19 and TRBJ2-1, with 7 bases that match TRBD1. The V gene's germline CDR1 is LNHDA and CDR2 SQIVND (reference sequence). This CDR3 contains 14 residues. The ends lost 9 bases at V and 0 bases at J; junction bases unmatched: 5. The CDR3 protein is CASRGSLSYNEQFF. CDR3 DNA sequence: TGTGCCAGCAGGGGGTCCCTCTCCTACAATGAGCAGTTCTTC.

The chain uses TRBV10-1 and TRBJ2-1; D is undetermined. V was trimmed by 0 bases and J by 6 bases, leaving 15 bases between them. Germline assignment: CDR1 WNHNN and CDR2 SYGVQD (reference sequence). The CDR3 is 16 amino acids. The CDR3 is CASSESPFPRFNEQFF. Written as DNA, the CDR3 is TGCGCCAGCAGTGAGTCGCCCTTTCCCCGGTTCAATGAGCAGTTCTTC.

V is TRBV27 and J is TRBJ2-6, with 8 bases matching TRBD1. V trimming: 7 bases; J trimming: 0 bases; junction bases outside the gene matches: 8. The CDR3 runs to 17 residues. Germline V gene lookup returns CDR1 MNHEY and CDR2 SMNVEV (reference sequence). The CDR3 nucleotides read TGTGCCAGCACGGGGAGCAGGGGGCTCTCTGGGGCCAACGTCCTGACTTTC. Its translation is CASTGSRGLSGANVLTF.

The V call is TRBV4-2, the J call TRBJ1-2; D unresolved. Germline V CDR1 and CDR2: LGHNA, YNFKEQ. The length of the CDR3 is 13 residues. The V gene lost 2 bases and the J gene lost 6 bases, with 10 bases spanning the gap. The CDR3: CASSQQTHNGYTF. For the CDR3, the DNA is TGTGCCAGCAGCCAACAGACTCATAATGGCTACACCTTC.

V is TRBV6-5 and J is TRBJ1-4, with D maybe TRBD1 (6 bases). V dropped 5 bases and J dropped 4 bases, with 14 bases sitting between them. The CDR3 length is 15 residues. The germline V gene has CDR1 MNHEY and CDR2 SVGAGI. The CDR3 DNA sequence: TGTGCCAGCAGTAGAACAGGGCATGATAATGAAAAACTGTTTTTT. This gives the protein CASSRTGHDNEKLFF.

The chain couples TRBV4-2 to TRBJ1-3; no firm D call. This CDR3 comprises 15 residues. Germline V CDR1 and CDR2: LGHNA, YNFKEQ. With 1 base removed from V and 0 bases from J, the gap between germline ends came to 7 bases. In DNA, the CDR3 is TGTGCCAGCAGCCAAGTTAAGGGCTCTGGAAACACCATATATTTT. It encodes CASSQVKGSGNTIYF.

The chain recombines TRBV19 with TRBJ2-2; D may be TRBD1 or TRBD2 (5 bases each). Trimming stripped 4 bases from V and 4 bases from J, with 13 bases between. CDR1 and CDR2 (germline): LNHDA, SQIVND (reference sequence). This CDR3 region has 15 residues. In nucleotides, the CDR3 is TGTGCCAGTAGTAGGCTGACGGGGCGCACCGGGGAGCTGTTTTTT. Translated, it gives CASSRLTGRTGELFF.

V and J are TRBV4-1 and TRBJ2-2, with 7 bases matching TRBD2. The CDR3 contains 14 residues. The V gene end was trimmed by 2 bases and the J gene end by 4 bases; junction bases not matched to a gene: 1. From germline, CDR1 is MGHRA and CDR2 YSYEKL. DNA of the CDR3: TGCGCCAGCAGCCAAAGCGGGGTCACCGGGGAGCTGTTTTTT. This gives the protein CASSQSGVTGELFF.